These 6 T cell receptor beta chains share one sample of origin, sequenced in a study of T cell repertoires in cytomegalovirus infection. No antigen has been identified for these receptors. TCRdb re-derived calls from the reads in MiXCR, one entry per CDR3 protein. The table has 800,000 to 950,000 distinct CDR3 sequences, approximately 29% seen once. Sequenced here: cultured CD8+ T cells from PBMCs, sampled from culture after CMV antigen stimulation. The receptors stem from a human donor in good health (CMV status not recorded). Some clones in this sample may be carry-over from other donors' samples.

Details on this clonotype: Compared with germline, one end of the junction differs, possibly owing to a read error. This chain connects TRBV5-6 to TRBJ2-1; unclear D gene. The CDR3 loop spans 15 amino acids. Germline V gene data show CDR1 as SGHDT and CDR2 as YYEEEE. CDR3 protein: CVSSLVKSSYNEQFF. CDR3 nucleotide sequence: TGTGTCAGCAGCTTGGTGAAGAGCTCCTACAATGAGCAGTTCTTC.

This clonotype showed up just a few times. V gene TRBV12-3 or TRBV12-4 combines with J gene TRBJ2-7; D is unresolved. Trimming took 3 bases from V and 6 from J, leaving 9 bases between them. The CDR3 is made up of 12 amino acids. CDR3 DNA: TGTGCCAGCAGTTTGTGGGTGGGCGAGCAGTACTTC. It translates to CASSLWVGEQYF.

J is TRBJ1-1 and V is TRBV7-9, with a tentative D call TRBD1 (6 bases). Per the germline V gene, CDR1 is SEHNR and CDR2 is FQNEAQ (reference sequence). V dropped 4 bases and J dropped 1 base, with 22 bases sitting between them. The CDR3 loop spans 18 amino acids. The CDR3 loop reads CASSYGWDTQGPNTEAFF. CDR3 nucleotides: TGTGCCAGCAGCTACGGTTGGGACACCCAAGGCCCGAACACTGAAGCTTTCTTT.

This clonotype has a handful of counts. The V and J genes are TRBV11-2 and TRBJ1-2; 7 bases align to TRBD1. The CDR3 has 14 amino acids. Germline CDR1 is SGHAT and CDR2 is FQNNGV. The ends lost 4 bases at V and 4 bases at J; junction bases unmatched: 6. The CDR3 DNA sequence: TGTGCCAGCAGCTCCGTACAGGGGACCTATGGCTACACCTTC. The encoded protein is CASSSVQGTYGYTF.

This clonotype was seen a handful of times. The V call is TRBV6-5, the J call TRBJ2-1, with D possibly being TRBD1 (5 bases). Trimming took off 4 bases at V and 0 bases at J, with 16 bases between the two ends. The CDR3 has 17 residues. CDR1 is MNHEY and CDR2 is SVGAGI in the germline V gene. This CDR3 is CASSSPGFANSYNEQFF. The DNA for the CDR3 is TGTGCCAGCAGTTCCCCAGGGTTTGCCAACTCCTACAATGAGCAGTTCTTC.

The chain links TRBV20-1 to TRBJ2-3, with TRBD2 matching 9 bases. The CDR3 has 15 amino acids. The V gene's germline CDR1 is DFQATT and CDR2 SNEGSKA (reference sequence). V dropped 3 bases and J dropped 4; count of bases not matched to a gene: 8. CDR3 loop: CSARSPRGGPDTQYF. DNA for the CDR3: TGCAGTGCTAGGTCTCCGCGGGGGGGTCCAGATACGCAGTATTTT.